A single TCR beta chain is shown here with its context. The data were taken from a study of blood T cell repertoires in COVID-19. Study-wide context: Specimens from acute and convalescent COVID-19 originated in the United States, Italy and Spain. PBMCs, B-cell-depleted T cells, or T cells were the source of the cDNA or gDNA that made up the material.

In the original processing: Estimates of nucleated cell counts were drawn from the amplification of reference gene primers. The method was immunoSEQ multiplex PCR; TCRdb's version includes in-frame clones alone and lacks a portion of them. The D gene and trimming were derived from the DNA, and the V and J assignments and clone size from that table. The table has about 86,000 clones, 75% to 90% seen once. Sequenced: peripheral blood. The TCR was taken from a woman aged 80 or over with active or convalescent COVID-19.

The CDR3 DNA reads as TGCGCCAGCAGCCAAGATTTGGTAGCGGGGGGGACCAGCTCCTACGAGCAGTACTTC. Translation: CASSQDLVAGGTSSYEQYF. This chain joins TRBV4-3 and TRBJ2-7; 11 nucleotides line up with TRBD2. The V gene's germline CDR1 is LGHNA and CDR2 YSLEER. Losses at the gene ends were 0 bases for V and 0 bases for J; bases not matched to a gene: 10. The CDR3 is 19 amino acids.